A single sample is the source of the 25 T cell receptor beta chains below, sequenced in a study of PD-L1 blockade in urothelial cancer. As for time point: pretreatment peripheral blood. The repertoire was sequenced with immunoSEQ multiplex PCR; TCRdb's copy has only in-frame clones and lacks some. The sample shows 45,000 or so clones, approximately 91% of them seen only once. Sequencing used PBMCs, obtained around atezolizumab (anti-PD-L1) treatment. The receptors originated from a donor over 35 with urothelial cancer.

This clone was seen more than once but under ten times. The V gene is TRBV19, the J gene TRBJ2-7; D unclear. CDR1 LNHDA and CDR2 SQIVND come from the germline V gene (reference sequence). The CDR3 covers 12 residues. The V end lost 7 bases, the J end lost 6 bases, and 13 bases lay between the germline ends. The CDR3, as DNA: TGTGCCAGTATTGGGCCCCTGGGCGAGCAGTACTTC. Translating gives CASIGPLGEQYF.

This chain joins TRBV19 and TRBJ1-1; 7 nucleotides match TRBD1. CDR1 and CDR2 from the germline V gene are LNHDA and SQIVND (reference sequence). Trimming cost V 8 bases and J 5 bases; bases outside gene matches: 8. The CDR3 consists of 13 residues. CDR3 sequence: CASPIPGGTEAFF. CDR3 nucleotide sequence: TGTGCCAGTCCAATCCCAGGGGGAACTGAAGCTTTCTTT.

This clone occurred once. The CDR3 sequence is CASSLRTSTQREQFF. CDR3 DNA: TGTGCCAGTAGTCTCCGGACTAGCACCCAGCGGGAGCAGTTCTTC. This rearrangement joins TRBV19 to TRBJ2-1; TRBD2 agrees at 8 bases. Germline V gene lookup returns CDR1 LNHDA and CDR2 SQIVND (reference sequence). The CDR3 runs to 15 residues. J lost 10 bases, V lost 5 bases, and 13 bases had no gene match.

With respect to this clone: Other DNA sequences in this sample translate to the same CDR3. The chain joins TRBV5-1 to TRBJ2-1; no reliable D call. Germline values: CDR1 SGHRS, CDR2 YFSETQ. V was shortened by 0 bases and J by 0 bases, with 7 bases between the two germline ends. The CDR3 totals 15 residues. The CDR3 DNA reads TGCGCCAGCAGCTTGGGGTCCAGCTCCTACAATGAGCAGTTCTTC. It encodes CASSLGSSSYNEQFF.

J is TRBJ2-1 and V is TRBV6-6; 9 bases are shared with TRBD1. The CDR3 runs to 15 residues. The germline V gene has CDR1 MNHNY and CDR2 SVGAGI (reference sequence). Germline trimming cut 2 bases from V and 7 bases from J; bases unmatched to any gene: 6. The CDR3, as DNA: TGTGCCAGCAGTTACCCGGGACAGGGTTGGAATGAGCAGTTCTTC. It yields the protein CASSYPGQGWNEQFF.

V and J are TRBV7-2 and TRBJ2-4; TRBD2 agrees at 7 bases. J was trimmed by 8 bases and V by 3 bases; bases with no gene match: 13. Germline CDR1 is SGHTA and CDR2 is FQGNSA. The CDR3 is made up of 16 amino acids. The CDR3 is CASSLGLAVGADIQYF. CDR3 bases: TGTGCCAGCAGCTTGGGGCTAGCGGTAGGGGCCGACATTCAGTACTTC.

The chain has TRBV18 and TRBJ1-5; D is possibly TRBD1 (5 bases). V dropped 2 bases and J dropped 1 base, with 9 bases sitting between them. CDR3 length: 15 residues. Per germline, CDR1 KGHSH and CDR2 LQKENI. The CDR3 coding sequence is TGTGCCAGCTCACCAGTCTCAGGGAGCAATCAGCCCCAGCATTTT. This sequence encodes CASSPVSGSNQPQHF. The whole variable domain, remainder taken from reference TRBV18 and TRBJ1-5, is NAGVMQNPRHLVRRRGQEARLRCSPMKGHSHVYWYRQLPEEGLKFMVYLQKENIIDESGMPKERFSAEFPKEGPSILRIQQVVRGDSAAYFCASSPVSGSNQPQHFGDGTRLSIL.

The chain links TRBV18 to TRBJ2-5; possibly TRBD1 for D (6 bases). The V gene's germline CDR1 is KGHSH and CDR2 LQKENI. The CDR3 loop spans 14 amino acids. Trimming stripped 3 bases from V and 2 bases from J, with 10 bases between. The CDR3: CASSPLGQQETQYF. The CDR3 nucleotides are TGTGCCAGCTCACCGTTGGGACAACAAGAGACCCAGTACTTC. Full variable domain (remainder filled in from reference TRBV18 and TRBJ2-5): NAGVMQNPRHLVRRRGQEARLRCSPMKGHSHVYWYRQLPEEGLKFMVYLQKENIIDESGMPKERFSAEFPKEGPSILRIQQVVRGDSAAYFCASSPLGQQETQYFGPGTRLLVL.

The rearrangement joins TRBV7-2 to TRBJ1-4; D possibly corresponds to TRBD1 (5 bases). Germline CDR1 SGHTA, CDR2 FQGNSA. V shed 1 base and J shed 4 bases, with 10 bases lying between them. The CDR3 extends over 15 amino acids. The CDR3 is CASSLVGGGNEKLFF. The CDR3 DNA reads as TGTGCCAGCAGCTTAGTGGGGGGGGGTAATGAAAAACTGTTTTTT.

V gene TRBV18 combines with J gene TRBJ1-1; D gene unclear. V dropped 3 bases and J dropped 8 bases, with 7 bases sitting between them. CDR3 length: 11 amino acids. The germline CDR1 and CDR2 sequences are KGHSH and LQKENI. The CDR3 is CASSPDIEAFF. The CDR3 bases are TGTGCCAGCTCACCCGACATCGAAGCTTTCTTT.

The V and J genes are TRBV7-2 and TRBJ2-3, with a tentative D call TRBD2 (6 bases). Trimming cost V 4 bases and J 4 bases, with 15 bases left between them. This CDR3 has 15 amino acids. CDR1 is SGHTA, CDR2 FQGNSA, per germline. The CDR3: CASSSLAVGADTQYF. DNA for the CDR3: TGTGCCAGCAGCTCCTTAGCGGTGGGGGCAGATACGCAGTATTTT. Full variable domain (remainder filled in from reference TRBV7-2 and TRBJ2-3): GAGVSQSPSNKVTEKGKDVELRCDPISGHTALYWYRQSLGQGLEFLIYFQGNSAPDKSGLPSDRFSAERTGGSVSTLTIQRTQQEDSAVYLCASSSLAVGADTQYFGPGTRLTVL.

The chain joins TRBV7-3 to TRBJ2-3; D is perhaps TRBD2 (6 bases). The CDR3 runs to 12 residues. Germline assignment: CDR1 SGHTA and CDR2 FQGTGA. V was cut by 5 bases and J by 5 bases, with 8 bases left in between. CDR3 coding DNA: TGTGCCAGCAGCCCCGGGGGAGATACGCAGTATTTT. The encoded protein is CASSPGGDTQYF.

The chain carries TRBV6-6 and TRBJ2-7, with 7 positions matching TRBD1. J gave up 0 bases and V 6 bases, and 8 bases lay outside the gene matches. The CDR3 has 15 residues. CDR1 MNHNY and CDR2 SVGAGI come from the germline V gene (reference sequence). As DNA, the CDR3 is TGTGCCAGCAGGGGGGACAGTTGGGACTCCTACGAGCAGTACTTC. Translating gives CASRGDSWDSYEQYF.

The J gene is TRBJ2-1, the V gene TRBV4-2; TRBD2 might be the D (5 bases). CDR3 length: 14 amino acids. V was trimmed by 8 bases and J by 3 bases, leaving 14 bases between them. Per the germline V gene, CDR1 is LGHNA and CDR2 is YNFKEQ. In DNA, the CDR3 is TGTGCCAGCCACCCGGGAACGAACTACAATGAGCAGTTCTTC. It codes for CASHPGTNYNEQFF.

In its sample, this clone was seen a few times. This chain uses TRBV18 with TRBJ2-7; maybe TRBD2 (6 bases). V lost 1 base to trimming and J lost 0 bases, with 13 bases between them. The CDR3 is 16 residues long. Germline CDR1 and CDR2: KGHSH and LQKENI. The CDR3 loop is CASSPLGAGSSYEQYF. The CDR3 DNA is TGTGCCAGCTCACCACTAGGCGCGGGGAGCTCCTACGAGCAGTACTTC.

The count of this clone is one. The chain links TRBV7-2 to TRBJ2-7, with 9 bases matching TRBD2. Germline V gene lookup returns CDR1 SGHTA and CDR2 FQGNSA. This CDR3 contains 14 residues. After removal of 3 bases from V and 6 bases from J, the junction contained 6 bases not matched to a gene. The CDR3 region is CASSFGLAGTEQYF. In DNA form, the CDR3 reads TGTGCCAGCAGCTTTGGGCTAGCGGGGACCGAGCAGTACTTC.

This clone was counted only a few times. The chain links TRBV29-1 to TRBJ1-1; TRBD1 matches 8 bases. Trimming cost V 7 bases and J 5 bases; bases outside gene matches: 6. The CDR3 is made up of 12 amino acids. Per the germline V gene, CDR1 is SQVTM and CDR2 is ANQGSEA. This CDR3 is CSGGQGLTEAFF. CDR3 coding DNA: TGCAGCGGTGGACAGGGATTGACTGAAGCTTTCTTT.

V and J are TRBV5-6 and TRBJ1-4; D ambiguous. The length of the CDR3 is 12 residues. Germline CDR1 and CDR2: SGHDT and YYEEEE. V lost 0 bases and J 13 bases, leaving 10 bases between the germline ends. For the CDR3, the DNA is TGTGCCAGCAGCTTGGCCTCGGAGGTACTGTTTTTT. This codes for CASSLASEVLFF.

This clone is a singleton in its sample. The J gene is TRBJ2-7, the V gene TRBV5-4; 8 nucleotides align to TRBD1. The germline gives CDR1 SGHNT, CDR2 YYREEE (reference sequence). The CDR3 spans 15 residues. V trimming: 0 bases; J trimming: 3 bases; junction bases outside the gene matches: 5. The CDR3 protein is CASSLGGQAGYEQYF. CDR3 nucleotide sequence: TGTGCCAGCAGCTTGGGGGGACAGGCAGGCTACGAGCAGTACTTC.

V usage is TRBV28 and J usage is TRBJ1-2; 8 bases map to TRBD1. The CDR3 is 16 residues long. Germline CDR1 reads MDHEN; CDR2 reads SYDVKM. The V and J ends lost 5 bases and 4 bases, in that order; junction bases with no gene match: 12. CDR3 sequence (DNA): TGTGCCAGCAGTCCCCCCAGGCAGGGGGCTACCTATGGCTACACCTTC. Translation: CASSPPRQGATYGYTF.

The sample holds one count of this clone. The rearrangement uses TRBV18 and TRBJ2-7; 8 bases line up with TRBD1. Per the germline V gene, CDR1 is KGHSH and CDR2 is LQKENI. The trim removed 2 bases at V and 2 bases at J, leaving 5 bases unmatched. The CDR3 spans 15 residues. CDR3 bases: TGTGCCAGCTCACCAGGGACAGGTCTGGCCTACGAGCAGTACTTC. This codes for CASSPGTGLAYEQYF.

In this sample, this clone turned up a few times. The J gene is TRBJ2-1, the V gene TRBV9; D perhaps matches TRBD2 (6 bases). The germline V and J ends were trimmed by 0 bases and 3 bases, with 13 bases remaining between them. CDR3 length: 16 residues. Germline-derived CDR1 and CDR2 are SGDLS and YYNGEE. The CDR3 here is CASSVGSLASYNEQFF. For the CDR3, the DNA is TGTGCCAGCAGCGTAGGTTCTCTAGCGAGCTACAATGAGCAGTTCTTC. Complete variable domain (other parts from reference TRBV9 and TRBJ2-1): DSGVTQTPKHLITATGQRVTLRCSPRSGDLSVYWYQQSLDQGLQFLIQYYNGEERAKGNILERFSAQQFPDLHSELNLSSLELGDSALYFCASSVGSLASYNEQFFGPGTRLTVL.

This chain joins TRBV9 and TRBJ2-7, with 12 bases fitting TRBD1. The CDR3 consists of 15 residues. Trimming at V came to 4 bases and at J to 3 bases, leaving 5 bases not matched to a gene. CDR1 and CDR2 (germline): SGDLS, YYNGEE. This CDR3 reads CASSLGTGGVYEQYF. The CDR3 DNA is TGTGCCAGCAGCCTGGGGACAGGGGGCGTCTACGAGCAGTACTTC.

The rearrangement links TRBV7-2 to TRBJ1-5; 7 nucleotides agree with TRBD1. CDR3 length equals 15 residues. With V trimmed by 5 bases and J by 4 bases, 8 bases remained unmatched. CDR1 and CDR2 from the germline V gene are SGHTA and FQGNSA. CDR3 in amino acids: CASSQGQPSNQPQHF. In nucleotides, the CDR3 is TGTGCCAGCAGCCAGGGACAGCCAAGTAATCAGCCCCAGCATTTT.

V gene TRBV29-1 combines with J gene TRBJ2-7; the match to TRBD1 covers 9 bases. The CDR3 loop spans 13 amino acids. Germline-derived CDR1 and CDR2 are SQVTM and ANQGSEA. With 6 bases clipped from V and 2 bases from J, the junction kept 5 bases outside the gene matches. CDR3 amino acids: CSVAGQGPYEQYF. In DNA form, the CDR3 reads TGCAGCGTGGCTGGACAGGGGCCCTACGAGCAGTACTTC.